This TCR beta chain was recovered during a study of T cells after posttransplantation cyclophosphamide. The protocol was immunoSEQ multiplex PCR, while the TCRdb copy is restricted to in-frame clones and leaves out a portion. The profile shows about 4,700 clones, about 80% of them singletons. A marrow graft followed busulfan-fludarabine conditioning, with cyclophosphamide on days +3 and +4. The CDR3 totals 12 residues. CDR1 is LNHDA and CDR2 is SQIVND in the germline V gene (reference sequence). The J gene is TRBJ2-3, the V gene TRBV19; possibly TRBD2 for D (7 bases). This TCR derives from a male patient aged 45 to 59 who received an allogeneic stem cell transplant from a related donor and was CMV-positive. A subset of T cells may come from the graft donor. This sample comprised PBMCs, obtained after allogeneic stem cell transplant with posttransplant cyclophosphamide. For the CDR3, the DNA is TGTGCGTGGGGGGGGCGCGAAGATACGCAGTATTTT. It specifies CAWGGREDTQYF.